These T cell receptor beta chains were read from a single sample in a study of CD8 T cells in Susac syndrome. TCRdb redid the calling of the immunoSEQ multiplex PCR reads with MiXCR, one entry per CDR3 protein. The sample contains roughly 75,000 distinct CDR3 sequences, roughly 93% of which appear only once. The sequenced material came from CD4+ T cells from PBMCs. These TCRs come from a human donor with Susac syndrome. Both conserved end residues are part of each CDR3. A D gene is named only where the DNA matches it firmly. Clone size, where shown, is once, few, many, or a class for clones that have expanded.

j_gene: TRBJ1-2
len: 14
d_gene: TRBD1
v_gene: TRBV20-1
abundance: .
CDR3aa: CSPDRGADSYGYTF
CDR3nt: TGCAGTCCGGACAGGGGCGCCGATTCCTATGGCTACACCTTC

j_gene: TRBJ1-2
len: 10
d_gene: .
v_gene: TRBV6-1
abundance: .
CDR3aa: CASSEYGYTF
CDR3nt: TGTGCCAGCAGCGAGTATGGCTACACCTTC

j_gene: TRBJ2-7
len: 15
d_gene: TRBD2
v_gene: TRBV5-1
abundance: .
CDR3aa: CASSLSGGLPYEQYF
CDR3nt: TGCGCCAGCAGCCTGAGCGGGGGGCTACCCTACGAGCAGTACTTC

j_gene: TRBJ2-3
len: 13
d_gene: .
v_gene: TRBV10-3
abundance: .
CDR3aa: CAISETERDTQYF
CDR3nt: TGTGCCATCAGTGAGACAGAACGGGATACGCAGTATTTT

j_gene: TRBJ1-2
len: 17
d_gene: .
v_gene: TRBV19
abundance: .
CDR3aa: CASSMLGHRPGNYGYTF
CDR3nt: TGTGCCAGTAGTATGTTGGGACACCGTCCGGGAAACTATGGCTACACCTTC

j_gene: TRBJ2-5
len: 14
d_gene: .
v_gene: TRBV24-1
abundance: .
CDR3aa: CATSEAGRQETQYF
CDR3nt: TGTGCCACCAGTGAGGCGGGACGGCAAGAGACCCAGTACTTC

j_gene: TRBJ2-3
len: 13
d_gene: .
v_gene: TRBV24-1
abundance: .
CDR3aa: CTTRWTAPDTQYF
CDR3nt: TGTACCACCAGGTGGACAGCGCCAGATACGCAGTATTTT

j_gene: TRBJ2-5
len: 14
d_gene: TRBD1
v_gene: TRBV2
abundance: .
CDR3aa: CASSDSRTGSTQYF
CDR3nt: TGTGCCAGCAGTGATTCAAGGACAGGGTCAACCCAGTACTTC

j_gene: TRBJ1-2
len: 13
d_gene: .
v_gene: TRBV27
abundance: .
CDR3aa: CASSLERRGGYTF
CDR3nt: TGTGCCAGCAGTCTCGAAAGGAGGGGTGGCTACACCTTC

j_gene: TRBJ1-1
len: 13
d_gene: .
v_gene: TRBV10-3
abundance: .
CDR3aa: CAISVHMNTEAFF
CDR3nt: TGTGCCATCAGTGTTCACATGAACACTGAAGCTTTCTTT

j_gene: TRBJ1-5
len: 12
d_gene: .
v_gene: TRBV6-2/TRBV6-3
abundance: .
CDR3aa: CASSSTDQVQHF
CDR3nt: TGTGCCAGCAGCTCCACAGATCAGGTCCAGCATTTT

j_gene: TRBJ2-5
len: 13
d_gene: TRBD2
v_gene: TRBV20-1
abundance: .
CDR3aa: CSARAGGRETQYF
CDR3nt: TGCAGTGCTAGAGCGGGGGGGCGTGAGACCCAGTACTTC

j_gene: TRBJ2-1
len: 15
d_gene: TRBD1
v_gene: TRBV24-1
abundance: .
CDR3aa: CATSDTGGSYNEQFF
CDR3nt: TGTGCCACCAGTGATACAGGGGGGTCCTACAATGAGCAGTTCTTC

j_gene: TRBJ1-4
len: 17
d_gene: TRBD1
v_gene: TRBV20-1
abundance: .
CDR3aa: CSAREIGTGLPNEKLFF
CDR3nt: TGCAGTGCTAGAGAAATAGGGACAGGGCTTCCTAATGAAAAACTGTTTTTT

j_gene: TRBJ1-6
len: 13
d_gene: .
v_gene: TRBV5-1
abundance: once
CDR3aa: CASSLAEGHSLHF
CDR3nt: TGCGCCAGCAGCTTGGCCGAGGGCCATTCCCTCCACTTT

j_gene: TRBJ1-2
len: 17
d_gene: TRBD1
v_gene: TRBV3-1
abundance: .
CDR3aa: CASSQDPGQYSNYGYTF
CDR3nt: TGTGCCAGCAGCCAAGATCCGGGACAGTATTCTAACTATGGCTACACCTTC

j_gene: TRBJ2-5
len: 16
d_gene: .
v_gene: TRBV11-3
abundance: .
CDR3aa: CASSLVSRGDQETQYF
CDR3nt: TGTGCCAGCAGCTTAGTGTCCAGGGGGGACCAAGAGACCCAGTACTTC

j_gene: TRBJ2-7
len: 15
d_gene: .
v_gene: TRBV7-2
abundance: .
CDR3aa: CASSTSRPLSYEQYF
CDR3nt: TGTGCCAGCAGCACCAGCAGGCCCCTCTCCTACGAGCAGTACTTC

j_gene: TRBJ1-6
len: 16
d_gene: .
v_gene: TRBV18
abundance: .
CDR3aa: CASSPQGSSYNSPLHF
CDR3nt: TGTGCCAGCTCACCACAGGGCAGCTCCTATAATTCACCCCTCCACTTT

j_gene: TRBJ2-2
len: 15
d_gene: TRBD1
v_gene: TRBV6-5
abundance: .
CDR3aa: CASNSQGASTGELFF
CDR3nt: TGTGCCAGCAACTCACAGGGGGCTTCCACCGGGGAGCTGTTTTTT

j_gene: TRBJ2-7
len: 14
d_gene: .
v_gene: TRBV3-1
abundance: .
CDR3aa: CASSQIPGPYEQYF
CDR3nt: TGTGCCAGCAGCCAGATCCCCGGGCCTTACGAGCAGTACTTC

j_gene: TRBJ2-2
len: 16
d_gene: TRBD2
v_gene: TRBV12-3/TRBV12-4
abundance: .
CDR3aa: CASIPSLAGGHEELFF
CDR3nt: TGTGCCAGCATCCCCTCACTAGCGGGGGGCCATGAGGAGCTGTTTTTT

j_gene: TRBJ2-1
len: 15
d_gene: TRBD2
v_gene: TRBV5-1
abundance: .
CDR3aa: CASQGLAGAYNEQFF
CDR3nt: TGCGCCAGCCAAGGACTAGCGGGGGCCTACAATGAGCAGTTCTTC

j_gene: TRBJ2-7
len: 13
d_gene: .
v_gene: TRBV5-1
abundance: .
CDR3aa: CASSLESGGEQYF
CDR3nt: TGCGCCAGCAGCTTGGAATCGGGTGGAGAGCAGTACTTC

j_gene: TRBJ2-7
len: 13
d_gene: TRBD1
v_gene: TRBV30
abundance: .
CDR3aa: CAWTGTGEGEQYF
CDR3nt: TGTGCCTGGACAGGGACAGGGGAAGGCGAGCAGTACTTC

j_gene: TRBJ2-2
len: 17
d_gene: TRBD1
v_gene: TRBV7-8
abundance: .
CDR3aa: CASSLQGQGAVTGELFF
CDR3nt: TGTGCCAGCAGCTTACAGGGACAGGGGGCTGTCACCGGGGAGCTGTTTTTT

j_gene: TRBJ2-1
len: 14
d_gene: .
v_gene: TRBV6-5
abundance: .
CDR3aa: CASSYDSFGYEQFF
CDR3nt: TGTGCCAGCAGTTACGATAGTTTTGGCTATGAGCAGTTCTTC

j_gene: TRBJ2-3
len: 15
d_gene: .
v_gene: TRBV20-1
abundance: .
CDR3aa: CSAHGGTPGTDTQYF
CDR3nt: TGCAGTGCCCATGGCGGGACGCCGGGGACAGATACGCAGTATTTT